The source of this T cell receptor (beta chain) is a study of T cell repertoires in cytomegalovirus infection. About the research overall: CMV infection together with matching HLA type was indicated by public TCR beta signatures.

This clonotype was seen at least ten times. As yet, its antigen is unknown. TCRdb processed the reads anew with MiXCR; each CDR3 protein has one entry. The repertoire holds around 210,000 distinct CDR3 sequences, with approximately 7% as singletons. Findings of the study overall: HLA-C-restricted CMV-specific TCR beta clonotypes were dominant in the ex vivo response. Carriers of CMV and the relevant HLA type were discriminated by public TCR beta frequency.

CDR3 length: 13 residues. From germline, CDR1 is SNHLY and CDR2 FYNNEI. V lost 5 bases and J lost 1, with 8 bases in between. What was sequenced was PBMCs. V usage is TRBV2 and J usage is TRBJ1-1; no clear D gene. The sequence was collected from a human donor in good health (CMV status not recorded). Some clones in this sample may be carry-over from other donors' samples. The CDR3 reads CASSYSTNTEAFF. The CDR3 DNA reads TGTGCCAGCAGTTATTCAACGAACACTGAAGCTTTCTTT.